The 10 T cell receptor beta chains below all came from one sample that was sequenced in a study of identical twins. TCRdb recomputed calls from the 5' RACE reads with MiXCR, one row per CDR3 protein. The sample has about 890,000 distinct CDR3 sequences, 9% to 15% seen once. These data were also filed under a second study, of yellow fever vaccine responses in identical twins.

Sequencing was done on a sample of PBMCs. The receptors stem from a woman aged 18-35 years in good health.

This clonotype showed up many times. V is TRBV24-1 and J is TRBJ2-2; perhaps D is TRBD1 or TRBD2 (5 bases each). The CDR3 runs to 14 residues. CDR1 is KGHDR, CDR2 SFDVKD, per germline. The ends were cut back, 12 bases at V and 0 bases at J, with 13 bases in the middle. The CDR3 sequence is CASEGRANTGELFF. The CDR3 DNA reads as TGTGCCTCCGAGGGACGAGCGAACACCGGGGAGCTGTTTTTT.

This clonotype was seen a handful of times. This rearrangement joins TRBV15 to TRBJ2-1; D gene ambiguous. The germline gives CDR1 LNHNV, CDR2 YYDKDF (reference sequence). Trimming cost V 0 bases and J 8 bases, with 8 bases left between them. CDR3 length equals 13 residues. This CDR3 reads CATSRDQVDEQFF. CDR3 DNA: TGTGCCACCAGCAGAGATCAGGTAGATGAGCAGTTCTTC.

The rearrangement links TRBV6-5 to TRBJ2-5; D may be TRBD1 or TRBD2 (5 bases each). Germline assignment: CDR1 MNHEY and CDR2 SVGAGI. V was pared by 0 bases and J by 5 bases, with 10 bases between. The CDR3 extends over 14 amino acids. CDR3 sequence: CASSYSRGFETQYF. Here the CDR3 DNA reads TGTGCCAGCAGTTACTCGAGGGGTTTCGAGACCCAGTACTTC.

In its sample, this clonotype was seen a few times. This rearrangement joins TRBV20-1 to TRBJ2-5; D could derive from TRBD1 or TRBD2 (6 bases each). Trimming removed 0 bases at V and 2 bases at J, with 16 bases between. Germline CDR1 reads DFQATT; CDR2 reads SNEGSKA (reference sequence). The CDR3 sequence is 16 residues long. CDR3 loop: CSARDIRGPEQETQYF. CDR3 sequence (DNA): TGCAGTGCTAGAGATATCCGGGGGCCTGAACAAGAGACCCAGTACTTC.

This clonotype was seen at least ten times. This sequence joins TRBV3-1 and TRBJ2-5; the match to TRBD2 covers 13 bases. V lost 6 bases, J lost 3 bases, and 7 bases stayed unmatched. CDR1 is LGHDT, CDR2 YNNKEL, per germline (reference sequence). CDR3 size: 16 residues. CDR3 loop: CASSRLAGGFEETQYF. The CDR3 DNA sequence: TGTGCCAGCAGTCGACTAGCGGGGGGATTTGAAGAGACCCAGTACTTC.

This clonotype was seen ten or more times. This sequence joins TRBV5-1 and TRBJ2-2, with D tentatively TRBD1 or TRBD2 (5 bases each). The CDR3 totals 16 residues. Germline values: CDR1 SGHRS, CDR2 YFSETQ. Between the trimmed V and J ends, which lost 3 bases and 0 bases, there was a span of 12 bases. The CDR3 DNA follows: TGCGCCAGCAGCTCGGACGGGACGACGAACACCGGGGAGCTGTTTTTT. It encodes CASSSDGTTNTGELFF. The full variable domain, its missing parts supplied by reference TRBV5-1 and TRBJ2-2, is KAGVTQTPRYLIKTRGQQVTLSCSPISGHRSVSWYQQTPGQGLQFLFEYFSETQRNKGNFPGRFSGRQFSNSRSEMNVSTLELGDSALYLCASSSDGTTNTGELFFGEGSRLTVL.

The chain is built from TRBV5-1 and TRBJ1-1; 7 nucleotides match TRBD1. Germline V gene lookup returns CDR1 SGHRS and CDR2 YFSETQ. Losses at the gene ends were 4 bases for V and 1 base for J; bases not matched to a gene: 7. The CDR3 is made up of 15 amino acids. CDR3 DNA sequence: TGCGCCAGCAGCCCCCGGACAGGCGAGAACACTGAAGCTTTCTTT. It codes for CASSPRTGENTEAFF.

This clonotype came up a few times. The V call is TRBV6-1, the J call TRBJ2-7; 10 positions agree with TRBD2. From germline, CDR1 is MNHNS and CDR2 SASEGT. The CDR3 has 15 residues. Unmatched junction bases numbered 12, after V lost 6 bases and J lost 7 bases. CDR3 DNA: TGTGCCAGCAGGACTTGGCTAGCGGGAGCGGGGGAGCAGTACTTC. Translation: CASRTWLAGAGEQYF.

In its sample, this clonotype was seen a few times. The V call is TRBV20-1, the J call TRBJ2-5, with TRBD1 matching over 7 bases. Unmatched junction bases numbered 8, after V lost 0 bases and J lost 1 base. This CDR3 contains 16 residues. In germline, CDR1 is DFQATT, CDR2 SNEGSKA (reference sequence). CDR3 sequence (DNA): TGCAGTGCTAGAGATCTTGGGCAGGGGGTCCAAGAGACCCAGTACTTC. Protein: CSARDLGQGVQETQYF.

This clonotype was counted many times. The rearrangement joins TRBV29-1 to TRBJ2-3, with D tentatively TRBD1 or TRBD2 (6 bases each). Trimming took 6 bases from V and 6 from J, leaving 13 bases between them. Looked up from germline, CDR1 is SQVTM and CDR2 is ANQGSEA. The CDR3 loop spans 12 amino acids. The CDR3 DNA is TGCAGCGTATCCGGGGGCCGGGATACGCAGTATTTT. Amino acid sequence: CSVSGGRDTQYF.